This is a list of T cell receptor beta chains from one sample in a study of blood T cell repertoires in COVID-19. This table comes from immunoSEQ multiplex PCR, and its TCRdb copy is limited to in-frame clones, with some not included. The sample has fewer than 100,000 clones, around 80% seen once. The sequencing sample was made of peripheral blood. These receptors came from a man aged 50-59 years with acute or convalescent COVID-19. Each CDR3 is given with its conserved first and last residue. A D gene is named only where the DNA matches it firmly. Only some rows state a clone size, as once, few, many or a class for expanded clones.

>TRBD1|TRBV4-1|-|TRBJ2-5
CASSQGTGGRETQYF
TGCGCCAGCAGCCAAGGGACAGGGGGCCGGGAGACCCAGTACTTC
>TRBD2|TRBV5-1|-|TRBJ2-1
CASSLTAGAYNEQFF
TGCGCCAGCAGCTTGACAGCGGGGGCCTACAATGAGCAGTTCTTC
>-|TRBV4-3|-|TRBJ1-1
CASGYVGAPEAFF
TGCGCCAGCGGCTACGTGGGAGCCCCTGAAGCTTTCTTT
>-|TRBV12-3/TRBV12-4|few|TRBJ1-1
CASSIGGFAFF
TGTGCCAGCAGTATTGGGGGGTTTGCTTTCTTT
>TRBD2|TRBV5-1|-|TRBJ2-1
CASFPGGSSGNIEQFF
TGCGCCAGCTTTCCGGGCGGGTCTAGCGGGAATATTGAGCAGTTCTTC
>-|TRBV6-5|few|TRBJ2-5
CASSRTVQETQYF
TGTGCCAGCAGTCGGACTGTTCAAGAGACCCAGTACTTC
>-|TRBV5-6|-|TRBJ1-1
CASSLELGRGSTEAFF
TGTGCCAGCAGCTTGGAGCTGGGAAGGGGGAGCACTGAAGCTTTCTTT
>-|TRBV25-1|-|TRBJ1-6
CASRDFDNSPLHF
TGTGCCAGCAGGGACTTTGATAATTCACCCCTCCACTTT
>-|TRBV24-1|-|TRBJ2-1
CATSDKGSNEQFF
TGTGCCACCAGTGACAAAGGGAGCAATGAGCAGTTCTTC
>-|TRBV4-2|-|TRBJ2-2
CASSRGDGGELFF
TGTGCCAGCAGCCGAGGAGACGGCGGGGAGCTGTTTTTT
>-|TRBV6-5|few|TRBJ2-1
CASSPQVRVLFF
TGTGCCAGCAGCCCCCAAGTGAGGGTTTTGTTCTTC
>TRBD1|TRBV2|-|TRBJ2-1
CASSRDRGTYNEQFF
TGTGCCAGCAGTCGGGACAGGGGGACCTACAATGAGCAGTTCTTC
>-|TRBV6-2/TRBV6-3|-|TRBJ1-1
CASSFPGVPEAFF
TGTGCCAGCAGTTTCCCAGGGGTGCCTGAAGCTTTCTTT